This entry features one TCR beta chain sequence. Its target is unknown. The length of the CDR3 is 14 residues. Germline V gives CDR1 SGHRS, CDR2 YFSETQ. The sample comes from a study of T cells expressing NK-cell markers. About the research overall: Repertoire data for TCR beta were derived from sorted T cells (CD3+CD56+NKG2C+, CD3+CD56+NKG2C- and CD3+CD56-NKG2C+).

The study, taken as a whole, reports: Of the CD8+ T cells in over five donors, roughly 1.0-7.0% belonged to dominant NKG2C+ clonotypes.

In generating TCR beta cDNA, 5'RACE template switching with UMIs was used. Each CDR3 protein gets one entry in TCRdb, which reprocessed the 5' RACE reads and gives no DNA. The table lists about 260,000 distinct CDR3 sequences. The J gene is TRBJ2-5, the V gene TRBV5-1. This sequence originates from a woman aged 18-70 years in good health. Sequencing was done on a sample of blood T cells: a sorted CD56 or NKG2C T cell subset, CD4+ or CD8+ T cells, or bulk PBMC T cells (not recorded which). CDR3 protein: CASSLGRAQETQYF.